Reported below is one T cell receptor (beta chain). Its antigen is as yet unknown. The CDR3 runs 14 residues. V lost 4 bases, J lost 6 bases, and 17 bases lay in between. Germline V gene sequence: CDR1 SGHDT, CDR2 YYEEEE. The data belong to a study of T cell responses to AZD1222 COVID-19 vaccine. General study points: Females outnumbered males among donors, who were mostly white British; clonal diversity was possibly underestimated. The study found Spike-specific TCR breadth and depth rose after two AZD1222 doses. Only six people who got AZD1222 tested seropositive at baseline.

TCRdb's copy holds only in-frame clones and misses some; the assay was immunoSEQ multiplex PCR. Here the sample spans over 110,000 clones, 90% being singletons. This clonotype originated in an adult who received the AZD1222 COVID-19 vaccine. The rearrangement links TRBV5-6 to TRBJ2-7, with D possibly being TRBD1 (6 bases). The sample in question was peripheral blood, obtained 28 days after the second AZD1222 dose. DNA for the CDR3: TGTGCCAGCAGCGCCACAGGGTCCTCTAGCGAGCAGTACTTC. Translation: CASSATGSSSEQYF.